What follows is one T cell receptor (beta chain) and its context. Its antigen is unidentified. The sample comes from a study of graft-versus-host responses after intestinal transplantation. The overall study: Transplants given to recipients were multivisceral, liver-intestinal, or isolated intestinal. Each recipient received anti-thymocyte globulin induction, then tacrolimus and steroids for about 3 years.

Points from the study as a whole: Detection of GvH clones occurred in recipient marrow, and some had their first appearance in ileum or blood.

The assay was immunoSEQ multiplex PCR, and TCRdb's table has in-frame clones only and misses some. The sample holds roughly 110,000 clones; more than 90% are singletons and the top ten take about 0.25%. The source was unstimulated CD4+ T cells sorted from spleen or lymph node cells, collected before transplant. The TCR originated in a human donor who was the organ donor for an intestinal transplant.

The chain's CDR3 is CASSLGTPNEQYF. The CDR3 DNA is TGTGCCAGCAGCTTGGGGACTCCTAACGAGCAGTACTTC. This chain links TRBV5-5 with TRBJ2-7; D may be TRBD2 (5 bases). The CDR3 totals 13 residues. Trimming took off 0 bases at V and 5 bases at J, with 9 bases between the two ends. CDR1 SGHKS and CDR2 YYEKEE come from the germline V gene (reference sequence).